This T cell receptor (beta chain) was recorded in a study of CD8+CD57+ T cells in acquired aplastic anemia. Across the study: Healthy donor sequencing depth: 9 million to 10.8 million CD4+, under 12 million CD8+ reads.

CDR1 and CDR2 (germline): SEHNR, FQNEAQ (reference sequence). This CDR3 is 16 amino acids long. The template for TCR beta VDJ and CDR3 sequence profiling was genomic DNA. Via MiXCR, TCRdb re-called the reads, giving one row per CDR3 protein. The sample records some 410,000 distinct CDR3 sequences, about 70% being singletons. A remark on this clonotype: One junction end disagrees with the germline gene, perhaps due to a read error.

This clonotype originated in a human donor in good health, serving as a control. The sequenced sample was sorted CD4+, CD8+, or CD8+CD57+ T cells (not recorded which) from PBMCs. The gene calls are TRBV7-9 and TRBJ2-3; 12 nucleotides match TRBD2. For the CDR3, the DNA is TGCGCCAGCAGCCAGAGACTAGCGGGGGTCACAGATACGCAGTATTTT. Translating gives CASSQRLAGVTDTQYF.